This T cell receptor beta chain was identified in a study of cytomegalovirus exposure and HLA in healthy donors. Background on the study: Samples from HLA-typed donors yielded 65 million to 85 million unique TCRs in an early data release. Study outcomes and limitations: In a later analysis, TCR association rates varied by HLA locus: DRB1 most, HLA-C fewest. There were several of the most significant clusters that appeared linked to common viral pathogens in a later analysis.

The germline gives CDR1 SGHTA, CDR2 FQGTGA. The CDR3 runs 14 residues. In this sample, this clone turned up a few times. No antigen is known for it. The PCR used 60 Vbeta and 13 Jbeta primers. In the original analysis: Later work found about 80 million unique TCR beta chains, with 9 million to 13 million shared. Sequencing was performed with immunoSEQ multiplex PCR; in TCRdb, only in-frame clones are kept and a portion is missing. V and J calls and clone size are given by that table; D and trimming were obtained from the DNA. The sample lists about 130,000 clones; approximately 80% were seen once. The sequenced material came from PBMCs. J is TRBJ1-4 and V is TRBV7-3, with D unresolved. The receptor comes from a girl aged 2-10 years in good health and CMV-seronegative. The CDR3 is CATPSRATNEKLFF. DNA of the CDR3: TGTGCTACCCCCTCGAGAGCAACTAATGAAAAACTGTTTTTT.